This T cell receptor (beta chain) was sequenced for a study of cytomegalovirus exposure and HLA in healthy donors. Across the whole study: Across a few hundred genotyped donors, more than 75% landed in the Caucasian-associated ancestry cluster. Study-wide results and limits: The authors later found HLA-associated TCR beta chains more clonally expanded than equally common others. A few chains tied to CMV proved CMV antigen-specific in vitro. TCR beta chains numbering more than 150 were designated cytomegalovirus-associated.

Turning to this clone: Antigen unknown.

The PCR made use of 60 Vbeta and 13 Jbeta primers. The repertoire was sequenced with immunoSEQ multiplex PCR; TCRdb's copy has only in-frame clones and lacks some. Of 110,000 to 150,000 clones in the sample, around 80% are singletons; the top ten hold around 1.3%. Looked up from germline, CDR1 is PRHDT and CDR2 is FYEKMQ (reference sequence). V was clipped by 5 bases and J by 5 bases, with 13 bases between them. The CDR3 loop spans 13 amino acids. Sequenced input: PBMCs. This TCR came from a female donor in good health and CMV-seronegative. The J gene is TRBJ2-7, the V gene TRBV13; D perhaps matches TRBD1 (6 bases). The CDR3 here is CASSQGPPHEQYF. As DNA, the CDR3 is TGTGCCAGCAGCCAGGGGCCGCCCCACGAGCAGTACTTC.